These T cell receptor beta chains were read from a single sample in a study of T cell responses to AZD1222 COVID-19 vaccine. Sequenced by immunoSEQ multiplex PCR; TCRdb stores in-frame clones only, minus some. The table records about 140,000 clones, 80% to 90% of them present only once. This specimen consisted of peripheral blood, obtained on day 0 of AZD1222 vaccination. The receptors derive from an adult in good health. Both conserved end residues are part of each CDR3. D genes are given only for firm matches. The size of a clone is reported for some rows only, either as once, few or many, or as a class for expanded clones.

V: TRBV27
J: TRBJ2-1
D: TRBD2
size: -
CDR3: CASSFGLAGGPSNNEQFF
DNA: TGTGCCAGCAGTTTTGGGCTAGCGGGAGGGCCGAGCAACAATGAGCAGTTCTTC

V: TRBV12-3/TRBV12-4
J: TRBJ1-2
D: -
size: -
CDR3: CASSLGFGYTF
DNA: TGTGCCAGCAGCCTGGGGTTTGGCTACACCTTC

V: TRBV7-2
J: TRBJ1-1
D: TRBD1
size: -
CDR3: CASSSPPTGNTGAFF
DNA: TGTGCCAGCAGCTCCCCCCCGACAGGGAATACGGGAGCTTTCTTT

V: TRBV4-1
J: TRBJ1-1
D: -
size: -
CDR3: CASSHRQLNTEAFF
DNA: TGCGCCAGCAGCCATCGCCAGTTGAACACTGAAGCTTTCTTT

V: TRBV9
J: TRBJ2-6
D: -
size: -
CDR3: CASNRKSSGANVLTF
DNA: TGTGCCAGCAATCGGAAGAGCTCTGGGGCCAACGTCCTGACTTTC

V: TRBV12-5
J: TRBJ1-5
D: TRBD1
size: -
CDR3: CASGLVDHRGGQPQHF
DNA: TGTGCTAGTGGTTTGGTAGATCACAGGGGGGGTCAGCCCCAGCATTTT

V: TRBV6-5
J: TRBJ1-2
D: -
size: -
CDR3: CASSYQTGGGYTF
DNA: TGTGCCAGCAGTTACCAGACAGGCGGCGGCTACACCTTC

V: TRBV30
J: TRBJ2-2
D: TRBD2
size: -
CDR3: CAWKTSGNTGELFF
DNA: TGTGCCTGGAAGACTAGCGGGAACACCGGGGAGCTGTTTTTT

V: TRBV19
J: TRBJ2-7
D: TRBD1
size: -
CDR3: CASSIGQGAHEQYF
DNA: TGTGCCAGTAGTATAGGACAGGGGGCCCACGAGCAGTACTTC

V: TRBV5-6
J: TRBJ1-5
D: -
size: -
CDR3: CASSLGTGKGNQPQHF
DNA: TGTGCCAGCAGCTTGGGAACAGGGAAGGGCAATCAGCCCCAGCATTTT

V: TRBV4-3
J: TRBJ2-6
D: -
size: -
CDR3: CASSQEWDSSVVLTF
DNA: TGCGCCAGCAGCCAAGAATGGGATTCCTCCGTCGTCCTGACTTTC

V: TRBV30
J: TRBJ1-6
D: -
size: -
CDR3: CAWERRGYNSPLHF
DNA: TGTGCCTGGGAAAGACGAGGCTATAATTCACCCCTCCACTTT

V: TRBV5-1
J: TRBJ1-2
D: -
size: -
CDR3: CASSLAEGIGYTF
DNA: TGCGCCAGCAGCTTGGCGGAGGGTATCGGCTACACCTTC

V: TRBV16
J: TRBJ2-4
D: TRBD2
size: -
CDR3: CASSQSILAGGPLAKNIQYF
DNA: TGTGCCAGCAGCCAATCGATATTGGCGGGAGGGCCCCTGGCCAAAAACATTCAGTACTTC

V: TRBV7-9
J: TRBJ2-1
D: -
size: -
CDR3: CASSSASLYNEQFF
DNA: TGTGCCAGCAGCTCCGCGTCGCTATACAATGAGCAGTTCTTC

V: TRBV19
J: TRBJ1-4
D: -
size: -
CDR3: CASSLQLNEKLFF
DNA: TGTGCCAGTAGTTTACAGTTAAATGAAAAACTGTTTTTT

V: TRBV30
J: TRBJ2-1
D: TRBD1
size: -
CDR3: CACGTGNNEQFF
DNA: TGTGCCTGTGGGACAGGTAACAATGAGCAGTTCTTC

V: TRBV2
J: TRBJ1-1
D: -
size: -
CDR3: CASYTQGYTEAFF
DNA: TGTGCCAGCTATACACAGGGCTACACTGAAGCTTTCTTT

V: TRBV7-2
J: TRBJ2-3
D: -
size: -
CDR3: CASSPLGYSDTQYF
DNA: TGTGCCAGCAGCCCCCTTGGGTATTCAGATACGCAGTATTTT

V: TRBV5-1
J: TRBJ2-3
D: -
size: -
CDR3: CASSLGRQGGGHTQYF
DNA: TGCGCCAGCAGCTTGGGACGACAGGGAGGTGGCCATACGCAGTATTTT

V: TRBV18
J: TRBJ1-3
D: TRBD1
size: -
CDR3: CASSPKGQGSGNTIYF
DNA: TGTGCCAGCTCACCAAAGGGACAGGGTTCTGGAAACACCATATATTTT

V: TRBV18
J: TRBJ2-7
D: TRBD2
size: -
CDR3: CASSPPSGRARSEQYF
DNA: TGTGCCAGCTCACCACCGAGCGGGAGGGCCCGATCCGAGCAGTACTTC

V: TRBV5-4
J: TRBJ2-3
D: TRBD2
size: few
CDR3: CASSFRTSIKYF
DNA: TGTGCCAGCAGCTTTCGGACTAGTATTAAGTATTTT

V: TRBV7-8
J: TRBJ2-7
D: -
size: -
CDR3: CASSLAGNYEQYF
DNA: TGTGCCAGCAGCTTAGCAGGTAACTACGAGCAGTACTTC

V: TRBV21-1
J: TRBJ1-2
D: -
size: -
CDR3: CASITEGQGALNYGYTF
DNA: TGTGCCAGCATTACGGAGGGACAGGGGGCTCTAAACTATGGCTACACCTTC

V: TRBV24-1
J: TRBJ1-2
D: -
size: once
CDR3: CATSDLTGAGGYTF
DNA: TGTGCCACCAGTGATTTAACGGGGGCTGGAGGCTACACCTTC

V: TRBV19
J: TRBJ2-3
D: -
size: -
CDR3: CASMLSGYTDTQYF
DNA: TGTGCCAGTATGCTTAGCGGCTACACAGATACGCAGTATTTT

V: TRBV19
J: TRBJ1-5
D: -
size: -
CDR3: CASSIVQGRRQPQHF
DNA: TGTGCCAGTAGTATAGTTCAGGGGAGGCGACAGCCCCAGCATTTT

V: TRBV7-2
J: TRBJ2-3
D: TRBD1
size: -
CDR3: CASSPHRGGAGPDTQYF
DNA: TGTGCCAGCAGCCCCCACCGAGGGGGCGCGGGTCCAGATACGCAGTATTTT

V: TRBV28
J: TRBJ1-3
D: -
size: -
CDR3: CASSGGVGGNTIYF
DNA: TGTGCCAGTTCCGGCGGAGTGGGTGGAAACACCATATATTTT

V: TRBV20-1
J: TRBJ2-7
D: -
size: -
CDR3: CSILQPYEQYF
DNA: TGCAGTATCCTCCAGCCCTACGAGCAGTACTTC

V: TRBV3-1/TRBV3-2
J: TRBJ1-6
D: -
size: -
CDR3: CASSPPHSNSPLHF
DNA: TGTGCCAGCAGCCCCCCACATTCTAATTCACCCCTCCACTTT

V: TRBV3-1/TRBV3-2
J: TRBJ1-2
D: -
size: -
CDR3: CASSQEGSLFGYTF
DNA: TGTGCCAGCAGCCAAGAAGGCAGCCTCTTCGGCTACACCTTC

V: TRBV5-4
J: TRBJ1-1
D: -
size: -
CDR3: CASSLISMNTEAFF
DNA: TGTGCCAGCAGCTTAATATCTATGAACACTGAAGCTTTCTTT

V: TRBV29-1
J: TRBJ1-2
D: -
size: -
CDR3: CSVAIRYGYTF
DNA: TGCAGCGTTGCGATCCGCTATGGCTACACCTTC

V: TRBV7-2
J: TRBJ2-7
D: TRBD1
size: -
CDR3: CASSFSGQPFYEQYF
DNA: TGTGCCAGCAGCTTTTCGGGACAGCCCTTCTACGAGCAGTACTTC

V: TRBV12-3/TRBV12-4
J: TRBJ1-2
D: -
size: -
CDR3: CASRVGYGYTF
DNA: TGTGCCAGCCGTGTAGGGTATGGCTACACCTTC

V: TRBV7-2
J: TRBJ1-1
D: TRBD1
size: -
CDR3: CASSLVGQGRTEAFF
DNA: TGTGCCAGCAGCTTAGTGGGACAGGGGCGAACTGAAGCTTTCTTT

V: TRBV2
J: TRBJ2-7
D: -
size: -
CDR3: CASTSGVSSYEQYF
DNA: TGTGCCAGCACTTCAGGGGTTTCCTCCTACGAGCAGTACTTC

V: TRBV6-2/TRBV6-3
J: TRBJ2-3
D: -
size: -
CDR3: CASSQRRSFPDTQYF
DNA: TGTGCCAGCAGCCAACGCCGGAGCTTCCCAGATACGCAGTATTTT

V: TRBV28
J: TRBJ1-1
D: TRBD1
size: -
CDR3: CASSPPPQGGTEAFF
DNA: TGTGCCAGCAGTCCACCCCCACAGGGGGGAACTGAAGCTTTCTTT

V: TRBV27
J: TRBJ2-3
D: TRBD2
size: -
CDR3: CASSLNRGTSPTWGDTQYF
DNA: TGTGCCAGCAGTTTAAATAGGGGGACTAGCCCGACGTGGGGAGATACGCAGTATTTT

V: TRBV29-1
J: TRBJ2-3
D: -
size: -
CDR3: CSVTSTDTQYF
DNA: TGCAGCGTAACTAGCACAGATACGCAGTATTTT

V: TRBV7-2
J: TRBJ2-1
D: TRBD2
size: -
CDR3: CASSLVVLAGNEQFF
DNA: TGTGCCAGCAGCTTAGTGGTACTAGCGGGAAATGAGCAGTTCTTC

V: TRBV7-9
J: TRBJ1-3
D: TRBD1
size: -
CDR3: CASSLIRQGTGNTIYF
DNA: TGTGCCAGCAGCTTGATTCGACAGGGAACTGGAAACACCATATATTTT

V: TRBV7-9
J: TRBJ1-2
D: -
size: -
CDR3: CASSPGLENYGYTF
DNA: TGTGCCAGCAGTCCCGGATTGGAGAACTATGGCTACACCTTC

V: TRBV30
J: TRBJ1-4
D: -
size: -
CDR3: CAWSTGLRWANEKLFF
DNA: TGTGCCTGGAGTACGGGACTCCGCTGGGCTAATGAAAAACTGTTTTTT

V: TRBV4-2
J: TRBJ1-1
D: -
size: once
CDR3: CASSPFGGNTEAFF
DNA: TGTGCCAGCAGCCCATTTGGGGGAAACACTGAAGCTTTCTTT

V: TRBV12-3/TRBV12-4
J: TRBJ1-2
D: -
size: -
CDR3: CASSLGPSIGYTF
DNA: TGTGCCAGCAGTTTAGGCCCAAGCATTGGCTACACCTTC

V: TRBV15
J: TRBJ1-3
D: -
size: few
CDR3: CATSRDELGNTIYF
DNA: TGTGCCACCAGCAGAGATGAGCTTGGAAACACCATATATTTT

V: TRBV7-2
J: TRBJ2-5
D: -
size: once
CDR3: CASSLVGGGETQYF
DNA: TGTGCCAGCAGCTTAGTGGGTGGTGGGGAGACCCAGTACTTC

V: TRBV30
J: TRBJ2-3
D: TRBD2
size: -
CDR3: CAWSSLRTSGSTDTQYF
DNA: TGTGCCTGGAGCTCACTAAGGACTAGCGGGAGTACAGATACGCAGTATTTT

V: TRBV6-5
J: TRBJ1-1
D: TRBD1
size: -
CDR3: CASSPGTANTEAFF
DNA: TGTGCCAGCAGTCCCGGGACAGCAAACACTGAAGCTTTCTTT